The 15 T cell receptor beta chains below come from one sample, sequenced in a study of beta chain features in type 1 diabetes. Isolated RNA was reverse transcribed in full, so expressed TCRB transcripts were sequenced. Measured with immunoSEQ multiplex PCR; TCRdb has only the in-frame clones, and not every one. The data hold around 450,000 clones, with over 10% observed a single time. Sequenced sample: naive CD4+ T cells from blood. The receptors derive from a young woman in good health.

This clone appeared a few times. CDR3 nucleotide sequence: TGTGCCAGCAGCTTAGCCCAGAATGAGCAGTTCTTC. This sequence encodes CASSLAQNEQFF. The rearrangement links TRBV5-4 to TRBJ2-1; D remains ambiguous. V was trimmed by 2 bases and J by 7 bases, leaving 7 bases between them. The CDR3 spans 12 residues. Germline values: CDR1 SGHNT, CDR2 YYREEE (reference sequence).

V and J are TRBV18 and TRBJ2-3; TRBD1 or TRBD2 may be the D gene (5 bases each). There are 14 residues in the CDR3. Trimming took 4 bases from V and 4 from J, leaving 12 bases between them. Germline V gene lookup returns CDR1 KGHSH and CDR2 LQKENI. In DNA form, the CDR3 reads TGTGCCAGCTCACAGGGACCGGCGGCAGATACGCAGTATTTT. Its translation is CASSQGPAADTQYF.

This clone appeared a few times. For the CDR3, the DNA is TGTGCCAGCAGCTTAGGCGACAGGGACAAAGAGACCCAGTACTTC. Amino acid sequence: CASSLGDRDKETQYF. The chain joins TRBV5-4 to TRBJ2-5, with TRBD1 matching 7 bases. Looked up from germline, CDR1 is SGHNT and CDR2 is YYREEE (reference sequence). This CDR3 contains 15 residues. V dropped 2 bases and J dropped 3; count of bases not matched to a gene: 7.

This clone occurred a few times. V usage is TRBV5-1 and J usage is TRBJ2-7; D not resolved. V lost 6 bases, J lost 4 bases, and 11 bases lay in between. The V gene's germline CDR1 is SGHRS and CDR2 YFSETQ. The CDR3 runs to 12 residues. CDR3 sequence (DNA): TGCGCCAGCAAGGCGGCCGAATACGAGCAGTACGTC. This translates into CASKAAEYEQYV.

The J gene is TRBJ2-3, the V gene TRBV5-4; TRBD2 matches 8 bases. With V trimmed by 4 bases and J by 4 bases, 11 bases remained unmatched. CDR3 length: 16 residues. The germline CDR1 and CDR2 sequences are SGHNT and YYREEE (reference sequence). The CDR3 DNA follows: TGTGCCAGCAGCGGGGCGCCTAAGCGGGAGCCAGATACGCAGTATTTT. Residues: CASSGAPKREPDTQYF.

This chain joins TRBV7-9 and TRBJ2-7; 8 bases align to TRBD1. V dropped 5 bases and J dropped 3; count of bases not matched to a gene: 6. The CDR3 is 14 residues long. From germline, CDR1 is SEHNR and CDR2 FQNEAQ (reference sequence). CDR3 protein: CASSARQGRYEQYV. CDR3 nucleotide sequence: TGTGCCAGCAGCGCCCGACAGGGGCGCTACGAGCAGTACGTC.

This clone was observed a handful of times. V gene TRBV9 combines with J gene TRBJ2-1, with D possibly being TRBD1 or TRBD2 (5 bases each). This CDR3 spans 14 amino acids. Germline V CDR1 and CDR2: SGDLS, YYNGEE. V was trimmed by 0 bases and J by 12 bases, leaving 16 bases between them. CDR3 sequence (DNA): TGTGCCAGCAGCGTAGAATTGGGACCCAAAATGCAGTTCTTC. Its translation is CASSVELGPKMQFF.

This clone was seen only a few times. V gene TRBV5-1 combines with J gene TRBJ2-3, with 9 positions matching TRBD1. V was clipped by 3 bases and J by 8 bases; unmatched bases: 10. This CDR3 comprises 15 residues. CDR1 is SGHRS, CDR2 YFSETQ, per germline. The CDR3 spells CASSSGTDRGGTQYF. CDR3 coding DNA: TGCGCCAGCAGCTCCGGAACGGACAGGGGAGGTACGCAGTATTTT.

The J gene is TRBJ2-7, the V gene TRBV28; the match to TRBD1 covers 7 bases. CDR1 MDHEN and CDR2 SYDVKM come from the germline V gene. The ends lost 5 bases at V and 8 bases at J; junction bases unmatched: 3. The CDR3 covers 11 residues. This CDR3 reads CASSQDRKQYF. As DNA, the CDR3 is TGTGCCAGCAGTCAGGACAGGAAGCAGTACTTC. The complete variable domain, with remaining parts taken from reference TRBV28 and TRBJ2-7, reads DVKVTQSSRYLVKRTGEKVFLECVQDMDHENMFWYRQDPGLGLRLIYFSYDVKMKEKGDIPEGYSVSREKKERFSLILESASTNQTSMYLCASSQDRKQYFGPGTRLTVT.

The chain has TRBV11-1 and TRBJ1-6, with 7 bases identical to TRBD1. V was pared by 4 bases and J by 8 bases, with 5 bases of the junction left unmatched. The CDR3 length is 14 residues. Germline values: CDR1 SGHAT, CDR2 FQDESV (reference sequence). CDR3 sequence (DNA): TGTGCCAGCAGCTCGACAGGGTTGGATTCACCCCTCCACTTT. Protein: CASSSTGLDSPLHF. Filled out from reference TRBV11-1 and TRBJ1-6, the complete variable domain reads EAEVAQSPRYKITEKSQAVAFWCDPISGHATLYWYRQILGQGPELLVQFQDESVVDDSQLPKDRFSAERLKGVDSTLKIQPAELGDSAMYLCASSSTGLDSPLHFGNGTRLTVT.

This clone has only a few counts. The chain links TRBV6-5 to TRBJ2-2; D is unresolved. The CDR3 contains 14 residues. Germline values: CDR1 MNHEY, CDR2 SVGAGI. The V gene lost 2 bases and the J gene lost 5 bases, with 9 bases spanning the gap. The CDR3 is CASSYQRDTGELFF. The CDR3 nucleotides are TGTGCCAGCAGTTACCAGCGAGATACCGGGGAGCTGTTTTTT.

This clone was picked up a small number of times. This chain joins TRBV7-2 and TRBJ2-3; 13 bases agree with TRBD2. CDR1 and CDR2 from the germline V gene are SGHTA and FQGNSA. The CDR3 spans 17 residues. V shed 2 bases and J 1 base; nucleotides not matched to a gene: 3. CDR3 loop: CASSLSGLAGGTDTQYF. CDR3 nucleotides: TGTGCCAGCAGCTTATCAGGACTAGCGGGGGGCACAGATACGCAGTATTTT.

As concerns this clone: Other DNA sequences in the sample encode the same CDR3. Here the CDR3 DNA reads TGTGCCAGCAGCTCTGGGGAGACCCAGTACTTC. Translation: CASSSGETQYF. This chain uses TRBV7-9 with TRBJ2-5, with D uncertain. Per the germline V gene, CDR1 is SEHNR and CDR2 is FQNEAQ (reference sequence). This CDR3 has 11 residues. V was shortened by 4 bases and J by 5 bases, with 5 bases between the two germline ends.

This chain joins TRBV7-9 and TRBJ2-3, with 7 nucleotides matching TRBD2. Germline lookup yields CDR1 SEHNR and CDR2 FQNEAQ (reference sequence). V lost 5 bases to trimming and J lost 2 bases; unmatched junction nucleotides: 13. The CDR3 has 17 amino acids. In nucleotides, the CDR3 is TGTGCCAGCAGCCCCTGGGCCGCTAGCGGATTCACAGATACGCAGTATTTT. Its translation: CASSPWAASGFTDTQYF.

In this sample, this clone turned up a few times. CDR3 in DNA: TGTGCCGCGAGTAAACAGGGGTACGAGCAGTACGTC. Translated: CAASKQGYEQYV. V gene TRBV10-3 combines with J gene TRBJ2-7; 7 nucleotides align to TRBD1. Germline V gene lookup returns CDR1 ENHRY and CDR2 SYGVKD. V gave up 11 bases and J gave up 4 bases; unmatched junction bases: 8. The CDR3 runs to 12 residues.